The entry that follows covers one T cell receptor (beta chain) sequence. TCRdb derives one entry per CDR3 protein from the 5' RACE reads, leaving out DNA. The sample has under 500,000 distinct CDR3 sequences. Germline V gives CDR1 LNHNV, CDR2 YYDKDF (reference sequence). The CDR3 length is 15 residues. This sample was taken from a study of T cells expressing NK-cell markers. The V and J genes are TRBV15 and TRBJ2-2; no DNA is available, so the TRBD1 call from TCRdb remains unchecked. The TCR comes from a woman between 18 and 70 years old in good health. Sequencing was done on a sample of blood T cells: a sorted CD56 or NKG2C T cell subset, CD4+ or CD8+ T cells, or bulk PBMC T cells (not recorded which). Here the CDR3 reads CATSRGGGPAGELFF.